This T cell receptor (beta chain) appears in the sequencing data of a study of early stage breast cancer tumors. Study in general: About 70% of the 16 invasive tumors were ER+, PR+ and HER2-. Each sample averaged about 9.4-fold read coverage. Study-wide results and caveats: Tumors had approximately 2.7-fold higher T cell density and higher clonality than adjacent normal breast tissue.

Germline values: CDR1 SEHNR, CDR2 FQNEAQ (reference sequence). V lost 6 bases and J lost 0, with 9 bases in between. This CDR3 contains 14 residues. On this clone itself: As yet, its antigen is unknown.

Blood replicates held 0.5 ug DNA, tumor or normal breast roughly 1.5 ug, two each. Clones were read by immunoSEQ multiplex PCR, and TCRdb kept only the in-frame ones, dropping some. The table lists under 45,000 clones, around 73% of them singletons, with roughly 7.2% in the top ten. This chain uses TRBV7-9 with TRBJ1-3; D is unresolved. Sequenced input: blood. This sequence originates from a person aged 45-60 years with breast cancer. CDR3 protein: CASSPPGSGNTIYF. CDR3 nucleotides: TGTGCCAGCAGTCCACCCGGCTCTGGAAACACCATATATTTT.